This entry is about one T cell receptor beta chain. Its antigen is undetermined. This record belongs to a study of cytomegalovirus exposure and HLA in healthy donors. Overall study context: Both the approximately 130 validation repertoires and the approximately 670 first-cohort repertoires used the same platform, as reported by a later analysis. Study observations and caveats: Associated with cytomegalovirus, according to the listing, were approximately 160 TCR beta chains.

Clones were sequenced by immunoSEQ multiplex PCR, and TCRdb holds only the in-frame ones, with some missing. This sample has over 250,000 clones, with around 85% found just once. The sequenced sample consisted of PBMCs. The receptor was derived from a woman aged 18-30 years in good health and CMV-seronegative.

CDR3 DNA sequence: TGTGCCAGCAGCGGGGGGACAGGCGGCAATCAGCCCCAGCATTTT. Translation: CASSGGTGGNQPQHF. The J gene is TRBJ1-5, the V gene TRBV9, with 8 bases identical to TRBD1. V was pared by 3 bases and J by 2 bases, with 4 bases of the junction left unmatched. CDR3 size: 15 residues. Per germline, CDR1 SGDLS and CDR2 YYNGEE.